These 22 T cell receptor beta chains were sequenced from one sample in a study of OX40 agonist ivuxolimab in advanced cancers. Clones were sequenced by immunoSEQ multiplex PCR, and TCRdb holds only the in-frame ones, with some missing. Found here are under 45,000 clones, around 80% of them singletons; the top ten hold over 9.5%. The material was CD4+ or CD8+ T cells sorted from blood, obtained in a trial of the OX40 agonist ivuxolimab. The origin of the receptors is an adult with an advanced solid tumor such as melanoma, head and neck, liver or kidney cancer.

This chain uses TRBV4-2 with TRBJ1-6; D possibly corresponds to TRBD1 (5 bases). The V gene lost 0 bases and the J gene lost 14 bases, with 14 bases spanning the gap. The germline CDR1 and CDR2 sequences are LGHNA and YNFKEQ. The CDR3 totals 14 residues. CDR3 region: CASSQDGTAGSLHF. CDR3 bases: TGTGCCAGCAGCCAAGACGGGACCGCAGGGTCCCTCCACTTT.

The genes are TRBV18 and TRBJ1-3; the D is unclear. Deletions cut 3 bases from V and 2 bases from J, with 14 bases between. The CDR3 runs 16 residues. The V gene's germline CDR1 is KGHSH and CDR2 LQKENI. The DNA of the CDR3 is TGTGCCAGCTCACCTCAACTAGGCGACCCTGGAAACACCATATATTTT. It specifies CASSPQLGDPGNTIYF.

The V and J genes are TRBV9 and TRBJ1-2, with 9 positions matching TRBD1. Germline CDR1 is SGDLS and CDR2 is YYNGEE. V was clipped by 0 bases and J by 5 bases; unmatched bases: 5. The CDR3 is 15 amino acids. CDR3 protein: CASSVVGQGFYGYTF. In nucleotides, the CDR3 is TGTGCCAGCAGCGTAGTAGGACAGGGGTTTTATGGCTACACCTTC.

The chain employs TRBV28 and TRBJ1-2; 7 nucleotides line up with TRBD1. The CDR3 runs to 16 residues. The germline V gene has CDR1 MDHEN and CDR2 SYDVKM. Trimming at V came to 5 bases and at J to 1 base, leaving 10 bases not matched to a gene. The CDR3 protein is CASSELGQPYNYGYTF. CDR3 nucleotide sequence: TGTGCCAGCAGTGAATTGGGACAGCCTTATAACTATGGCTACACCTTC.

This CDR3 reads CASSTLSGGVSAYEQYF. In DNA, the CDR3 is TGTGCCAGTAGTACCCTTAGCGGGGGGGTTTCCGCCTACGAGCAGTACTTC. This chain joins TRBV19 and TRBJ2-7; 11 nucleotides align to TRBD2. The CDR3 runs to 17 residues. Germline CDR1 is LNHDA and CDR2 is SQIVND (reference sequence). V lost 4 bases to trimming and J lost 2 bases; unmatched junction nucleotides: 10.

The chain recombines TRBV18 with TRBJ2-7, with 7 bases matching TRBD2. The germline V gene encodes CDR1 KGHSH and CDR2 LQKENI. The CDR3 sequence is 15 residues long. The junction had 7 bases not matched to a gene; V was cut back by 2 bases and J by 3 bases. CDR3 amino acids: CASSPAASGVYEQYF. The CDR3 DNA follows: TGTGCCAGCTCACCAGCTGCCAGCGGGGTCTACGAGCAGTACTTC.

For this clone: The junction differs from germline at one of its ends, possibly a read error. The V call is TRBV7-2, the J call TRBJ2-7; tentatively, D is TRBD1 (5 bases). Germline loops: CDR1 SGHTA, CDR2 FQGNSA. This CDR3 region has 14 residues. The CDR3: CASSLAGASHEQYF. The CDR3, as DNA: TGTGCCAGCAGCTTAGCAGGGGCCTCCCACGAGCAGTACTTC.

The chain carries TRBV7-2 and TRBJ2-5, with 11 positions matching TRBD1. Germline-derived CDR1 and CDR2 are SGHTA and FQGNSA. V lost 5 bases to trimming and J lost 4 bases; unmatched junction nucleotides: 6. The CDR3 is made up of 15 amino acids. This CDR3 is CASSRGTGGGETQYF. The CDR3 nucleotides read TGTGCCAGCAGCCGAGGGACAGGGGGTGGAGAGACCCAGTACTTC.

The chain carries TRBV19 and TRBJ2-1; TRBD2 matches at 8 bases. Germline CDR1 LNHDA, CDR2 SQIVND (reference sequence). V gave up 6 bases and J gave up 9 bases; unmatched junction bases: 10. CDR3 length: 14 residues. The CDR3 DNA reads TGTGCCAGTAGGCCCGGGGGGGCCCCTGTTGAGCAGTTCTTC. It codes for CASRPGGAPVEQFF.

Here the CDR3 DNA reads TGTGCCAGCAGCTTAGGGCTAGCGGGAACCAATGAGCAGTTCTTC. It translates to CASSLGLAGTNEQFF. V and J are TRBV5-4 and TRBJ2-1, with TRBD2 identical over 9 bases. The J segment lost 6 bases and the V segment lost 2 bases, leaving 6 bases of the junction unmatched. Germline values: CDR1 SGHNT, CDR2 YYREEE (reference sequence). CDR3 length: 15 residues.

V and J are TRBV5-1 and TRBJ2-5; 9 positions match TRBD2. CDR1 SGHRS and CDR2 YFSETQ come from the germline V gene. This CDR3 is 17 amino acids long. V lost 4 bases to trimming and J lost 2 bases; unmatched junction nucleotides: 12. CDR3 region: CASSLPGGSGGQETQYF. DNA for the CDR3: TGCGCCAGCAGCCTTCCTGGTGGTAGCGGGGGTCAAGAGACCCAGTACTTC.

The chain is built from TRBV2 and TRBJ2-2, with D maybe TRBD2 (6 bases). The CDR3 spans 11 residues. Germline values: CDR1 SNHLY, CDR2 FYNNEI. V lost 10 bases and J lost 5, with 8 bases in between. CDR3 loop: CATGGTGELFF. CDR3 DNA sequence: TGTGCCACCGGGGGAACCGGGGAGCTGTTTTTT.

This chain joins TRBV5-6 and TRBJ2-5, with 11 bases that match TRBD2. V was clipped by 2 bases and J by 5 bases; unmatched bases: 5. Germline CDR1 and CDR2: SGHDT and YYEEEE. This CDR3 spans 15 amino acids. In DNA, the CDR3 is TGTGCCAGCAGCTTTAGCGGGGGGGCACGGGAGACCCAGTACTTC. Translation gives CASSFSGGARETQYF.

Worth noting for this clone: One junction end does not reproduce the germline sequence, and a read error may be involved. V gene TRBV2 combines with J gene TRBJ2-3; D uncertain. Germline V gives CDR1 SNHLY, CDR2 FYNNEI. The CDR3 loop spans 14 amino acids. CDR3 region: CASSKAPRTDTQYF. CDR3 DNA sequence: TGTGCCAGCAGTAAAGCCCCGCGCACAGATACGCAGTATTTT. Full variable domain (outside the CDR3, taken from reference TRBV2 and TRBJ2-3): EPEVTQTPSHQVTQMGQEVILRCVPISNHLYFYWYRQILGQKVEFLVSFYNNEISEKSEIFDDQFSVERPDGSNFTLKIRSTKLEDSAMYFCASSKAPRTDTQYFGPGTRLTVL.

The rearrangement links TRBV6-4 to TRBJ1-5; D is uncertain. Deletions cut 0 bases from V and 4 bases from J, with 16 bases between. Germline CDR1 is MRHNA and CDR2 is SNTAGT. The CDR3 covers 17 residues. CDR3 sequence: CASSDSGVETRNQPQHF. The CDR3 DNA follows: TGTGCCAGCAGTGACTCTGGGGTCGAGACACGAAATCAGCCCCAGCATTTT.

The CDR3 DNA reads as TGTGCCGTCTATGGACAGGGCACCTCCCGAGCTAACTATGGCTACACCTTC. It specifies CAVYGQGTSRANYGYTF. The rearrangement links TRBV10-3 to TRBJ1-2; 8 positions match TRBD1. J was trimmed by 0 bases and V by 11 bases; bases with no gene match: 17. Germline V gives CDR1 ENHRY, CDR2 SYGVKD. The CDR3 spans 17 residues.

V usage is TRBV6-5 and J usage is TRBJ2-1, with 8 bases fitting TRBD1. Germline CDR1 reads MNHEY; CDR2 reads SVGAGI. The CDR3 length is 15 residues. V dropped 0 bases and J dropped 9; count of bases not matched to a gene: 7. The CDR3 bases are TGTGCCAGCAGTTACTCGAGGGCAGGGGGCCGTGAGCAGTTCTTC. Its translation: CASSYSRAGGREQFF.

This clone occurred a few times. This chain's CDR3 is CASSMGGFGNTIYF. The CDR3 coding sequence is TGTGCCAGTAGTATGGGAGGGTTTGGAAACACCATATATTTT. This chain uses TRBV19 with TRBJ1-3; D gene unclear. V was cut by 3 bases and J by 3 bases, with 9 bases left in between. Germline V gives CDR1 LNHDA, CDR2 SQIVND (reference sequence). The length of the CDR3 is 14 residues.

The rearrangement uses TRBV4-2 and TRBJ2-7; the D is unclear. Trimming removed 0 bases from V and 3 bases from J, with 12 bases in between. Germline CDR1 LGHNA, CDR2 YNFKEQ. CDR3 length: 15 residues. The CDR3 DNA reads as TGTGCCAGCAGCCAAGATTTGTCGGAGTACTACGAGCAGTACTTC. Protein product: CASSQDLSEYYEQYF.

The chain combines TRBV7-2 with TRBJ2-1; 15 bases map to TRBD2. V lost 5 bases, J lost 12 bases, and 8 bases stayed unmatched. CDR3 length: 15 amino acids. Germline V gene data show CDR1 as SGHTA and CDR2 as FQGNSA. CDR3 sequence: CASSPPGLAGGGQFF. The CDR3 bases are TGTGCCAGCAGCCCACCGGGACTAGCGGGGGGTGGGCAGTTCTTC.

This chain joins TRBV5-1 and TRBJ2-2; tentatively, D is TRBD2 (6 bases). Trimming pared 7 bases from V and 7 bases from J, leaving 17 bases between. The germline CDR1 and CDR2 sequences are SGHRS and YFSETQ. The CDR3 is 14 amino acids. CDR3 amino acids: CASVYGGDNGELFF. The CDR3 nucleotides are TGCGCCAGCGTGTACGGAGGGGATAACGGGGAGCTGTTTTTT.

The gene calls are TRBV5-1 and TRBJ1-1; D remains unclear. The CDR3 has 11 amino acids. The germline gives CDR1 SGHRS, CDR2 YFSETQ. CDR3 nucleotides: TGCCCTAACAATTTTCGGACTGAAGCTTTCTTT. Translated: CPNNFRTEAFF.